This record concerns one TCR beta chain sequence. The sample is drawn from a study of OX40 agonist ivuxolimab in advanced cancers. Across the study: Three patients responded partially, comprising one with hepatocellular carcinoma and two with cutaneous melanoma.

Assay used: immunoSEQ multiplex PCR; TCRdb lists only in-frame clones, some missing. The sample shows 57,000 or so clones, around 87% of them seen only once. J was trimmed by 7 bases and V by 5 bases; bases with no gene match: 15. This CDR3 spans 17 amino acids. This receptor was taken from an adult with an advanced solid tumor such as melanoma, head and neck, liver or kidney cancer. The sequenced sample was CD4+ or CD8+ T cells sorted from blood, obtained in a trial of the OX40 agonist ivuxolimab. This chain joins TRBV23-1 and TRBJ1-2; 11 positions agree with TRBD1. TRBV23-1 is an ORF; its function is uncertain. The CDR3 spells CASSIPRDRGILFGYTF. CDR3 sequence (DNA): TGCGCCAGCAGTATTCCCCGGGACAGGGGGATTCTGTTTGGCTACACCTTC.